This T cell receptor (beta chain) was sequenced during a study of blood T cell repertoires in COVID-19. Overall study: Whether acute or convalescent, the COVID-19 samples came from the United States, Italy and Spain. Sources were T cells, B-cell-depleted T cells, or PBMCs; the material itself was cDNA or gDNA.

Categorization into cohorts depended on clinical history that participants reported. The authors' processing: Estimation of nucleated cell counts relied on the amplification of reference gene primers. Only in-frame clones appear in the TCRdb table, and some are missing; sequencing was by immunoSEQ multiplex PCR. The V and J calls and clone size are taken from that table; D and trimming were inferred from the DNA. The top ten hold approximately 4% of the sample, which has under 350,000 clones, 65% to 90% seen once. The sequence came from a woman between 40 and 50 years old with acute COVID-19. Specimen: PBMCs or T cells enriched from blood (not recorded which).

The CDR3 protein is CASRLDRVLQPQHF. Here the CDR3 DNA reads TGTGCCAGCAGACTCGACAGGGTACTTCAGCCCCAGCATTTT. V and J are TRBV28 and TRBJ1-5; 7 bases agree with TRBD1. The CDR3 runs to 14 residues. V shed 6 bases, J shed 6 bases, and the junction held 8 bases outside the gene matches. Germline values: CDR1 MDHEN, CDR2 SYDVKM. Full variable domain (remainder filled in from reference TRBV28 and TRBJ1-5): DVKVTQSSRYLVKRTGEKVFLECVQDMDHENMFWYRQDPGLGLRLIYFSYDVKMKEKGDIPEGYSVSREKKERFSLILESASTNQTSMYLCASRLDRVLQPQHFGDGTRLSIL.